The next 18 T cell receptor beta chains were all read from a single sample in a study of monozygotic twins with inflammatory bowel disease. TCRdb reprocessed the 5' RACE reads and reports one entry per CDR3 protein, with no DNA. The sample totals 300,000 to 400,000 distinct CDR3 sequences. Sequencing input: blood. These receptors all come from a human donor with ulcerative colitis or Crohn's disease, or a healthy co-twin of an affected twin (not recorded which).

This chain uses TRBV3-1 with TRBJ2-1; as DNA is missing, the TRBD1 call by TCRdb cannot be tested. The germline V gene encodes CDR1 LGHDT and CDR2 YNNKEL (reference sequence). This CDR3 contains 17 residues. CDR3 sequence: CASSQDSWGARNNEQFF.

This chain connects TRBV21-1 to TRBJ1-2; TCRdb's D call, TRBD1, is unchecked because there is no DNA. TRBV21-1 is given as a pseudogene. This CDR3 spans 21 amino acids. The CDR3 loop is CASSKVEIKSGVTKAHYGYTF.

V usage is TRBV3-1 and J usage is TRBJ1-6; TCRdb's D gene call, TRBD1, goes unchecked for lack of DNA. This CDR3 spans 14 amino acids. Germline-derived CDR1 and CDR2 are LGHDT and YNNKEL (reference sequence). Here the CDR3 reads CASSPGQGRTPLHF.

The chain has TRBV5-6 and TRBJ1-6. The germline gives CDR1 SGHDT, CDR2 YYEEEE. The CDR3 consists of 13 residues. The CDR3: CASSFWRNSPLHF.

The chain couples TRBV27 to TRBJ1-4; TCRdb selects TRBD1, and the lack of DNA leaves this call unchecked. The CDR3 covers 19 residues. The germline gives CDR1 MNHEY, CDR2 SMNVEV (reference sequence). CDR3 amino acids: CASSLGSPGQARTPGKLFF.

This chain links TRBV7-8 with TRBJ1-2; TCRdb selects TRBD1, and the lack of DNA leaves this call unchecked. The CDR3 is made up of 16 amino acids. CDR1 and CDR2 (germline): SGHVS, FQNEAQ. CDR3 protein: CASSFHTGGEIYGYTF.

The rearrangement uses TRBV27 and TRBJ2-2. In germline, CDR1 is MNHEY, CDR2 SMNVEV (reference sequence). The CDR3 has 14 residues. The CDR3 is CASSLDARAGELFF.

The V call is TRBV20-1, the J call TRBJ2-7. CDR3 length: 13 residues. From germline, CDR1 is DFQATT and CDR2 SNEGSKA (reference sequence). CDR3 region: CSARFGSSYEQYF.

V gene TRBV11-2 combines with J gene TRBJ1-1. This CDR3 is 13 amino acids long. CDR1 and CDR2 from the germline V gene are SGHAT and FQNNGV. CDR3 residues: CASSFVGPTEAFF. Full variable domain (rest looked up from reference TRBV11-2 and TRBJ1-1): EAGVAQSPRYKIIEKRQSVAFWCNPISGHATLYWYQQILGQGPKLLIQFQNNGVVDDSQLPKDRFSAERLKGVDSTLKIQPAKLEDSAVYLCASSFVGPTEAFFGQGTRLTVV.

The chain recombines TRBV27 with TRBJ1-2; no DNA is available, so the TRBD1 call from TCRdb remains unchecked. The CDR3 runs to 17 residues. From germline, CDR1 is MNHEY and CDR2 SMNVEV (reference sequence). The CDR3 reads CASSPTPQTGVDYGYTF.

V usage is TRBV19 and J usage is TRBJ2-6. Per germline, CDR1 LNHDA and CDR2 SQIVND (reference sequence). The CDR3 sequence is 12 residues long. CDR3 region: CAASSGANVLTF.

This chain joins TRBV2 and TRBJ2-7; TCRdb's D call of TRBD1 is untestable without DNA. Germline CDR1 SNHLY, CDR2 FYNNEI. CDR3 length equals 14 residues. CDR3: CASREGQVLHEQYF.

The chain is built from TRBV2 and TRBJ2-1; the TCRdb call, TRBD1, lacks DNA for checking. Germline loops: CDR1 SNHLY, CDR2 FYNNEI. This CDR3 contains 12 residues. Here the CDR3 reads CASSRGTAEQFF.

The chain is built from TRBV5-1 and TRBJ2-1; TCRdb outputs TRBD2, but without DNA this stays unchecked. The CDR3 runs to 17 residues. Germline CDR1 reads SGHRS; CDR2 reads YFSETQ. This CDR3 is CASSLGALAGFYNEQFF.

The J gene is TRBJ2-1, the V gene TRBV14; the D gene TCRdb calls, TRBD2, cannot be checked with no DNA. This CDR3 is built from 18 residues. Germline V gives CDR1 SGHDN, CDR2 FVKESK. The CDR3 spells CASSRTSKELSNYNEQFF.

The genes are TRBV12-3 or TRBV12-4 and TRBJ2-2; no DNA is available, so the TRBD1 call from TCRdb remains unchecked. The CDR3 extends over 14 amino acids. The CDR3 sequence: CASTLVLGTGELFF.

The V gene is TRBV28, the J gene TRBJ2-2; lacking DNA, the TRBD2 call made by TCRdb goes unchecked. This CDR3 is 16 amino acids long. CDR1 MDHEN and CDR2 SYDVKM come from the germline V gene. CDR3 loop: CASSLLAGGGTGELFF. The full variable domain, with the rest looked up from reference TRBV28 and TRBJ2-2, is DVKVTQSSRYLVKRTGEKVFLECVQDMDHENMFWYRQDPGLGLRLIYFSYDVKMKEKGDIPEGYSVSREKKERFSLILESASTNQTSMYLCASSLLAGGGTGELFFGEGSRLTVL.

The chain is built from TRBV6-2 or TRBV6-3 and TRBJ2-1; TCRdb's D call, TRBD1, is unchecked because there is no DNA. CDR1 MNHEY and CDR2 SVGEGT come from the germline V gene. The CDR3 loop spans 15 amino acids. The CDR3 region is CASTGRQTHVNEQFF.